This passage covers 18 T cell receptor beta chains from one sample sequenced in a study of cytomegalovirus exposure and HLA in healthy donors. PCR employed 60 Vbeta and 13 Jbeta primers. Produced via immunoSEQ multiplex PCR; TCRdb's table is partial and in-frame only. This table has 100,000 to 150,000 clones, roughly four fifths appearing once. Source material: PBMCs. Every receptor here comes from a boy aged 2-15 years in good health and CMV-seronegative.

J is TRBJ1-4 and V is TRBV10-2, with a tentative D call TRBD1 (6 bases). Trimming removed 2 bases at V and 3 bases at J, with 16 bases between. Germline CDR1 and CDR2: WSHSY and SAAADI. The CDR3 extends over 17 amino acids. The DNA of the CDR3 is TGCGCCAGCAGTGAGCTGCAGCAGGGGCCTTCTAATGAAAAACTGTTTTTT. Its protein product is CASSELQQGPSNEKLFF.

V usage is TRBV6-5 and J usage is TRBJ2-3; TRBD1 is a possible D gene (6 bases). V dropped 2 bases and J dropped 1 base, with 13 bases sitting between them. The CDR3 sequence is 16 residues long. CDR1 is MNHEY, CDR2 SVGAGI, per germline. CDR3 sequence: CASSYGRGQGTDTQYF. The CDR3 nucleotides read TGTGCCAGCAGTTACGGCAGGGGCCAGGGCACAGATACGCAGTATTTT.

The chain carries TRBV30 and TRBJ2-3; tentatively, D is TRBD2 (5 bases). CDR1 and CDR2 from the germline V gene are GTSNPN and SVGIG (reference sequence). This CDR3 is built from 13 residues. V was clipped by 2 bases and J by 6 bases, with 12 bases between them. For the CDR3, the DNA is TGTGCCTGGAGTATCACCCCTAGCGATACGCAGTATTTT. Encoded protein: CAWSITPSDTQYF.

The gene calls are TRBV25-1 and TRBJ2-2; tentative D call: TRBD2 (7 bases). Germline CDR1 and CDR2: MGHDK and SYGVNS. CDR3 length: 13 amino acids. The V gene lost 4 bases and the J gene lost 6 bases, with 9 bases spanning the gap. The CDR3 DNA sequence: TGTGCCAGCAGTGGGGGGGGCCCCGGGGAGCTGTTTTTT. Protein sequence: CASSGGGPGELFF.

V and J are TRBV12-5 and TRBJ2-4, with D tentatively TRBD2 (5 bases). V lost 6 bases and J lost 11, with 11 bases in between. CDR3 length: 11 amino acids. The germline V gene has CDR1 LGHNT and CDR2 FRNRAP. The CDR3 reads CASGKTGVQYF. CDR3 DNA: TGTGCTAGTGGCAAGACCGGGGTTCAGTACTTC.

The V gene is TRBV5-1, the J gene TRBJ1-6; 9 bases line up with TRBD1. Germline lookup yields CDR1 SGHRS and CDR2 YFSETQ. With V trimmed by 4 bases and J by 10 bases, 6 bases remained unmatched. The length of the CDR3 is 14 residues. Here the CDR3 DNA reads TGCGCCAGCAGCACGACAGGGGGTAACTCACCCCTCCACTTT. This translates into CASSTTGGNSPLHF.

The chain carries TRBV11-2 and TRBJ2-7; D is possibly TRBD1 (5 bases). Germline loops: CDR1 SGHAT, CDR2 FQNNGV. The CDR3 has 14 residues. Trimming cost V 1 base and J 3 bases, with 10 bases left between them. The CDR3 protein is CASSLVDTYYEQYF. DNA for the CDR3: TGTGCCAGCAGCTTAGTGGACACATACTACGAGCAGTACTTC.

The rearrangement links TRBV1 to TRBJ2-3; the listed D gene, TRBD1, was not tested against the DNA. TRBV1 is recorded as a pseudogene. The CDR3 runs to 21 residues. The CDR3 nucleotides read TGCACCAGCAGTCGTACCAGACCGGGACAGGGCATATCCTTGCTCACAGATACGCAGTATTTT. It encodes CTSSRTRPGQGISLLTDTQYF.

CDR3 amino acids: CASSGTGQKGEQYF. DNA for the CDR3: TGTGCCAGCAGTGGGACAGGGCAGAAGGGCGAGCAGTACTTC. The rearrangement links TRBV2 to TRBJ2-5; 8 positions match TRBD1. The DNA end is more similar to TRBJ2-7, so the J call may be wrong. The CDR3 contains 14 residues. The germline gives CDR1 SNHLY, CDR2 FYNNEI.

The CDR3 is CAISRDRARGYTF. The CDR3 DNA is TGTGCCATCAGCCGGGACAGGGCGAGAGGCTACACCTTC. This chain joins TRBV10-3 and TRBJ1-2; TRBD1 agrees at 9 bases. Germline loops: CDR1 ENHRY, CDR2 SYGVKD. This CDR3 has 13 residues. J lost 8 bases, V lost 6 bases, and 7 bases had no gene match.

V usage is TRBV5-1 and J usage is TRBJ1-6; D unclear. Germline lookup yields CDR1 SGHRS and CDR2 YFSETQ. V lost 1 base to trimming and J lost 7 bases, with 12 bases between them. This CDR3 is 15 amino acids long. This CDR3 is CASSLTPPPNSPLHF. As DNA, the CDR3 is TGCGCCAGCAGCTTGACACCCCCGCCGAATTCACCCCTCCACTTT.

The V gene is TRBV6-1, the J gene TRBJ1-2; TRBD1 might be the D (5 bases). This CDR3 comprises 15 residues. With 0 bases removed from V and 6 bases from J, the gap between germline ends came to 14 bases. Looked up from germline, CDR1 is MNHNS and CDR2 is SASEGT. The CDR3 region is CASSEAPGGRDGYTF. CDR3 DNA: TGTGCCAGCAGTGAAGCGCCGGGGGGGAGAGATGGCTACACCTTC.

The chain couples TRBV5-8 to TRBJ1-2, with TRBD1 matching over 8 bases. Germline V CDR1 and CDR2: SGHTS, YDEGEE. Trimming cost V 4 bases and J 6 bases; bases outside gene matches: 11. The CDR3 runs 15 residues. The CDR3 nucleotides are TGTGCCAGCAGCCCCGACAGGGGCGATGGAAATGGCTACACCTTC. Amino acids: CASSPDRGDGNGYTF.

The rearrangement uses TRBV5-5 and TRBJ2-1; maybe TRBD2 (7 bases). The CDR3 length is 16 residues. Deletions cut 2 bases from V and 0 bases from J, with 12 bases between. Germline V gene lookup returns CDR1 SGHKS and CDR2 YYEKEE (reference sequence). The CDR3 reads CASSFGGLSSYNEQFF. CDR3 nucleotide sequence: TGTGCCAGCAGCTTCGGGGGGCTGAGCTCCTACAATGAGCAGTTCTTC.

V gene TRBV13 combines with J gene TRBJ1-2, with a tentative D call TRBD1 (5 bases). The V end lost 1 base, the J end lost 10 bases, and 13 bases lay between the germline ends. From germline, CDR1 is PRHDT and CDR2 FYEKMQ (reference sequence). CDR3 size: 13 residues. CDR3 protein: CASSLESGDYYTF. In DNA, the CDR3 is TGTGCCAGCAGCTTAGAGTCGGGGGATTACTACACCTTC.

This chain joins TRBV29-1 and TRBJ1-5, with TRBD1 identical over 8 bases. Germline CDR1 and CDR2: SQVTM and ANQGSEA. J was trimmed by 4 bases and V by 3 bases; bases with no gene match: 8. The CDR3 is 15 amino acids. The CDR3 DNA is TGCAGCGTTGATACAGGGGGATCCCCTAATCAGCCCCAGCATTTT. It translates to CSVDTGGSPNQPQHF. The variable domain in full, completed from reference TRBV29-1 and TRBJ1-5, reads SAVISQKPSRDICQRGTSLTIQCQVDSQVTMMFWYRQQPGQSLTLIATANQGSEATYESGFVIDKFPISRPNLTFSTLTVSNMSPEDSSIYLCSVDTGGSPNQPQHFGDGTRLSIL.

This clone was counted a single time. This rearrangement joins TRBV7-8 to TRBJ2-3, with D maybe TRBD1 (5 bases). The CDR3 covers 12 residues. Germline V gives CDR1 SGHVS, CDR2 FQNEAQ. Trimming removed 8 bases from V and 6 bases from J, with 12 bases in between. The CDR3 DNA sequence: TGTGCCAGCGGCCCTGGGGCTGATACGCAGTATTTT. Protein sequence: CASGPGADTQYF.

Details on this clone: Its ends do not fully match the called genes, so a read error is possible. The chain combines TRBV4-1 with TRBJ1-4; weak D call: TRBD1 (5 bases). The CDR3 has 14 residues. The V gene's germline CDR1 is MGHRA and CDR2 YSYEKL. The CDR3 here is CAGSHKGLGEKLFF. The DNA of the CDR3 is TGCGCCGGCAGCCATAAGGGGCTTGGTGAAAAACTGTTTTTT.